The 6 T cell receptor beta chains below were found in one sample sequenced in a study of cytomegalovirus exposure and HLA in healthy donors. PCR primers comprised 60 Vbeta and 13 Jbeta primers. Repertoires were generated with immunoSEQ multiplex PCR, while TCRdb's copy carries only in-frame clones and drops some. Its table lists about 140,000 clones. Source material: PBMCs. The receptors originated from a woman aged 18-35 years in good health and CMV-seronegative.

The DNA for the CDR3 is TGTGCCAGCAGCCCCCGACAGGAGACTAGCACAGATACGCAGTATTTT. Encoded protein: CASSPRQETSTDTQYF. The chain carries TRBV5-4 and TRBJ2-3; D may be TRBD1 (6 bases). Germline V lookup: CDR1 SGHNT, CDR2 YYREEE (reference sequence). This CDR3 is 16 amino acids long. The ends were cut back, 4 bases at V and 0 bases at J, with 15 bases in the middle.

This chain joins TRBV9 and TRBJ2-6, with TRBD1 identical over 7 bases. J was trimmed by 3 bases and V by 1 base; bases with no gene match: 13. The CDR3 sequence is 19 residues long. Germline V CDR1 and CDR2: SGDLS, YYNGEE. Here the CDR3 DNA reads TGTGCCAGCAGCGTACCTGGACAGGTTAGCATTGATGGGGCCAACGTCCTGACTTTC. Its protein product is CASSVPGQVSIDGANVLTF.

J is TRBJ1-2 and V is TRBV18, with TRBD1 identical over 7 bases. Trimming cost V 3 bases and J 6 bases; bases outside gene matches: 1. Germline CDR1 and CDR2: KGHSH and LQKENI. The CDR3 sequence is 12 residues long. The DNA of the CDR3 is TGTGCCAGCTCACCCGGGACAGATGGCTACACCTTC. Translated: CASSPGTDGYTF.

The chain carries TRBV6-1 and TRBJ1-6; D is unclear. The ends were cut back, 3 bases at V and 8 bases at J, with 8 bases in the middle. Germline V lookup: CDR1 MNHNS, CDR2 SASEGT. This CDR3 spans 13 amino acids. The CDR3 here is CASSEGQDSPLHF. The CDR3, as DNA: TGTGCCAGCAGTGAGGGTCAGGATTCACCCCTCCACTTT.

The CDR3 DNA is TGTGCCAGCAGCTTGCAGGGAGGTTTGTTAGATGAGCAGTTCTTC. Translating it yields CASSLQGGLLDEQFF. V gene TRBV7-3 combines with J gene TRBJ2-1; perhaps TRBD2 as D (6 bases). The CDR3 extends over 15 amino acids. The germline V gene has CDR1 SGHTA and CDR2 FQGTGA. Trimming shortened V by 3 bases and J by 8 bases, and 17 bases separated the two germline ends.

CDR3 sequence reads: CASSFSSPSTDTQYF. In DNA form, the CDR3 reads TGTGCCAGCAGCTTTTCGAGTCCTAGCACAGATACGCAGTATTTT. The chain has TRBV7-9 and TRBJ2-3; no clear D. CDR3 length equals 15 residues. V was shortened by 3 bases and J by 0 bases, with 10 bases between the two germline ends. Germline V gene data show CDR1 as SEHNR and CDR2 as FQNEAQ (reference sequence).